This is a list of T cell receptor beta chains from one sample in a study of T cell changes during pregnancy in multiple sclerosis. Repertoires were generated with immunoSEQ multiplex PCR, while TCRdb's copy carries only in-frame clones and drops some. The repertoire consists of some 94,000 clones, with about 92% occurring once and the leading ten covering more than 1.5%. The input for sequencing was peripheral blood, taken in the first trimester of pregnancy. The receptors stem from a female donor with multiple sclerosis, enrolled in a pregnancy study. CDR3s include the opening cysteine and the closing phenylalanine or tryptophan. The order of the fields is V gene, D gene, J gene, clone size, CDR3 protein, CDR3 DNA. The D gene is left open where the match is weak. Expanded clones are given a class, and other clones once, few, many or no size at all.

v_gene: TRBV19
d_gene: NA
j_gene: TRBJ2-1
abundance: NA
CDR3aa: CASSIGGTAQFF
CDR3nt: TGTGCCAGTAGTATTGGGGGGACGGCGCAGTTCTTC

v_gene: TRBV9
d_gene: TRBD1
j_gene: TRBJ2-7
abundance: NA
CDR3aa: CASSGQGANEQYF
CDR3nt: TGTGCCAGCAGCGGACAGGGGGCGAACGAGCAGTACTTC

v_gene: TRBV27
d_gene: NA
j_gene: TRBJ2-5
abundance: NA
CDR3aa: CASSFMGPQETQYF
CDR3nt: TGTGCCAGCAGTTTTATGGGGCCCCAAGAGACCCAGTACTTC

v_gene: TRBV19
d_gene: TRBD2
j_gene: TRBJ2-1
abundance: NA
CDR3aa: CASSMGTSGYNEQFF
CDR3nt: TGTGCCAGTAGTATGGGGACTAGCGGATACAATGAGCAGTTCTTC

v_gene: TRBV5-1
d_gene: TRBD2
j_gene: TRBJ2-7
abundance: NA
CDR3aa: CASRLAGDYEQYF
CDR3nt: TGCGCCAGCAGACTAGCGGGAGACTACGAGCAGTACTTC

v_gene: TRBV6-5
d_gene: NA
j_gene: TRBJ2-5
abundance: NA
CDR3aa: CASSQPGTPGETQYF
CDR3nt: TGTGCCAGCAGTCAACCCGGGACACCTGGAGAGACCCAGTACTTC

v_gene: TRBV28
d_gene: NA
j_gene: TRBJ1-5
abundance: NA
CDR3aa: CASSSALPQDSVDQPQHF
CDR3nt: TGTGCCAGCAGTTCCGCTCTTCCCCAAGACAGTGTCGATCAGCCCCAGCATTTT

v_gene: TRBV4-3
d_gene: NA
j_gene: TRBJ2-1
abundance: NA
CDR3aa: CASSQSRRGPELAGYRNEQFF
CDR3nt: TGCGCCAGCAGCCAATCACGACGGGGACCGGAACTCGCGGGGTACAGGAATGAGCAGTTCTTC

v_gene: TRBV14
d_gene: TRBD1
j_gene: TRBJ2-2
abundance: NA
CDR3aa: CASSQEVPGQGTGELFF
CDR3nt: TGTGCCAGCAGCCAAGAGGTACCAGGACAGGGGACCGGGGAGCTGTTTTTT

v_gene: TRBV2
d_gene: NA
j_gene: TRBJ1-5
abundance: few
CDR3aa: CASIAGSNQPQHF
CDR3nt: TGTGCCAGCATAGCAGGGAGCAATCAGCCCCAGCATTTT

v_gene: TRBV27
d_gene: NA
j_gene: TRBJ1-2
abundance: NA
CDR3aa: CASRLGGYGYTF
CDR3nt: TGTGCCAGCAGGCTGGGAGGCTATGGCTACACCTTC

v_gene: TRBV4-1
d_gene: NA
j_gene: TRBJ2-7
abundance: NA
CDR3aa: CASSQEPLAYEQYF
CDR3nt: TGCGCCAGCAGCCAAGAACCACTAGCCTACGAGCAGTACTTC

v_gene: TRBV13
d_gene: NA
j_gene: TRBJ1-1
abundance: NA
CDR3aa: CASSRVDTEAFF
CDR3nt: TGTGCCAGCAGCCGGGTGGACACTGAAGCTTTCTTT

v_gene: TRBV12-5
d_gene: TRBD1
j_gene: TRBJ1-2
abundance: NA
CDR3aa: CASGLVLGRGRGLDNYGYTF
CDR3nt: TGTGCTAGTGGTTTGGTACTCGGGAGGGGGCGAGGTCTTGATAACTATGGCTACACCTTC